A selection of T cell receptor beta chains follows, all from one sample in a study of T cell changes during pregnancy in multiple sclerosis. Method: immunoSEQ multiplex PCR; TCRdb's copy keeps in-frame clones and lacks some. The sample has 37,000 or so clones, 90% to 95% seen once. The sample here was CD4+ T cells from peripheral blood mononuclear cells, taken in the second trimester of pregnancy. Receptors were obtained from a female donor with multiple sclerosis, enrolled in a pregnancy study. CDR3s include the opening cysteine and the closing phenylalanine or tryptophan. Fields, in order: D gene, clone size, J gene, V gene, CDR3 DNA, CDR3 protein. A D gene is named only where the DNA matches it firmly. Rows may omit the clone size; those that give it use once, few, many or a size class.

D: NA
size: once
J: TRBJ2-7
V: TRBV6-6
DNA: TGTGCCAGCAGTTGGGGCATCTACGAGCAGTACTTC
CDR3: CASSWGIYEQYF

D: NA
size: NA
J: TRBJ2-5
V: TRBV5-1
DNA: TGCGCCAGCAGCTTGCAGGGGGAGACCCAGTACTTC
CDR3: CASSLQGETQYF

D: TRBD2
size: NA
J: TRBJ2-5
V: TRBV6-6
DNA: TGTGCCAGCAGTTACCCCTTCGGGGGGGCAGAGGAGACCCAGTACTTC
CDR3: CASSYPFGGAEETQYF

D: NA
size: NA
J: TRBJ2-7
V: TRBV7-9
DNA: TGTGCCAGCGAGCTTTTAAACCGGGGCGAGCAGTACTTC
CDR3: CASELLNRGEQYF

D: TRBD2
size: NA
J: TRBJ2-1
V: TRBV4-2
DNA: TGTGCCAGCAGCCAAGTGAGGGTCCAGCGGGGGGGCCGGTCCTACAATGAGCAGTTCTTC
CDR3: CASSQVRVQRGGRSYNEQFF

D: NA
size: NA
J: TRBJ1-5
V: TRBV11-1
DNA: TGTGCCAGCAGCTTAGGCCGAGGGAATCAGCCCCAGCATTTT
CDR3: CASSLGRGNQPQHF

D: NA
size: NA
J: TRBJ1-1
V: TRBV7-2
DNA: TGTGCCAGCAGCTTCTCGAACACTGAAGCTTTCTTT
CDR3: CASSFSNTEAFF

D: NA
size: few
J: TRBJ1-6
V: TRBV7-3
DNA: TGTGCCAGCAGCTTAGAGTCGGGATCACCCCTCCACTTT
CDR3: CASSLESGSPLHF

D: TRBD2
size: NA
J: TRBJ2-7
V: TRBV6-1
DNA: TGTGCCAGCATTCGGACTAGCGGGACCTACGAGCAGTACTTC
CDR3: CASIRTSGTYEQYF

D: NA
size: NA
J: TRBJ1-2
V: TRBV18
DNA: TGTGCCAGCTCACCAGTGAACAGAGACTATGGCTACACCTTC
CDR3: CASSPVNRDYGYTF

D: NA
size: NA
J: TRBJ1-1
V: TRBV2
DNA: TGTGCCAGCAGGCTTCCATGGGGAGGGAACACTGAAGCTTTCTTT
CDR3: CASRLPWGGNTEAFF

D: TRBD1
size: NA
J: TRBJ2-7
V: TRBV28
DNA: TGTGCCAGCAGTCCACAGGGGCTTCGCTACGAGCAGTACTTC
CDR3: CASSPQGLRYEQYF

D: TRBD1
size: NA
J: TRBJ2-7
V: TRBV5-4
DNA: TGTGCCAGCAGCTCGACAGGGGGCGAGTACGAGCAGTACTTC
CDR3: CASSSTGGEYEQYF

D: NA
size: NA
J: TRBJ1-6
V: TRBV7-9
DNA: TGTGCCAGCAGCTTAGGACAGGATGGAAATTCACCCCTCCACTTT
CDR3: CASSLGQDGNSPLHF

D: NA
size: NA
J: TRBJ1-2
V: TRBV9
DNA: TGTGCCAGCAGCGTAGATTCCGGAGGAACCTATGGCTACACCTTC
CDR3: CASSVDSGGTYGYTF

D: NA
size: NA
J: TRBJ1-4
V: TRBV5-1
DNA: TGCGCCAGCAGCTTGGGTCAGGGGCGTTTAGTTGAAAAACTGTTTTTT
CDR3: CASSLGQGRLVEKLFF

D: TRBD2
size: NA
J: TRBJ2-1
V: TRBV19
DNA: TGTGCCAGTAGTCCCGGACTAGCGGGAGGAAGCTCCTACAATGAGCAGTTCTTC
CDR3: CASSPGLAGGSSYNEQFF

D: TRBD2
size: NA
J: TRBJ2-7
V: TRBV6-6
DNA: TGTGCCAGCAGTTACGGCCTAGCGGGAGGCGAGCAGTACTTC
CDR3: CASSYGLAGGEQYF

D: NA
size: NA
J: TRBJ2-7
V: TRBV7-6
DNA: TGTGCCAGCAGCTCTATAAAAAGAGACGAGCAGTACTTC
CDR3: CASSSIKRDEQYF

D: TRBD1
size: NA
J: TRBJ1-1
V: TRBV9
DNA: TGTGCCAGCAGCTCTCTACAGGGGCACACTGAAGCTTTCTTT
CDR3: CASSSLQGHTEAFF

D: NA
size: NA
J: TRBJ1-4
V: TRBV25-1
DNA: TGTGCCAGCGAGGGGGGGTGGGGTCTCGAAAAACTGTTTTTT
CDR3: CASEGGWGLEKLFF

D: TRBD2
size: NA
J: TRBJ2-3
V: TRBV5-1
DNA: TGCGCCAGCAGCGCCGGGACTAGCGTCGTGGATACGCAGTATTTT
CDR3: CASSAGTSVVDTQYF

D: NA
size: NA
J: TRBJ1-1
V: TRBV7-2
DNA: TGTGCCAGCAGCGAGACAGTGAACACTGAAGCTTTCTTT
CDR3: CASSETVNTEAFF